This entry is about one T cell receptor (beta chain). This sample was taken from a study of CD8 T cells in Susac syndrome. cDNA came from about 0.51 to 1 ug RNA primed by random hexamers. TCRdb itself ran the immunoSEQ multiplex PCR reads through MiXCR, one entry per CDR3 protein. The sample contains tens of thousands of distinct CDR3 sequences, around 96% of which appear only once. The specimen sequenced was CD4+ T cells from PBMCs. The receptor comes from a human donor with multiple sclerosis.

In DNA form, the CDR3 reads TGCAGTGCTAGATCTAGAGGGCTCACTGAAGCTTTCTTT. Amino acid sequence: CSARSRGLTEAFF. This chain connects TRBV20-1 to TRBJ1-1; D remains ambiguous. V shed 2 bases and J shed 4 bases, with 11 bases lying between them. Germline V CDR1 and CDR2: DFQATT, SNEGSKA (reference sequence). There are 13 residues in the CDR3.